One sample yielded the 29 T cell receptor beta chains listed below, sequenced in a study of memory CD4+ T cells and cytomegalovirus serostatus. Some clones are missing from TCRdb's copy, which holds only in-frame ones; the method was immunoSEQ multiplex PCR. The data contain around 44,000 clones, 76% of them singletons. The sort gate was single viable CD3+CD4+CD8-CD45RO+ cells for memory CD4+ T cells. The sequencing sample was made of memory CD4+ T cells from blood. The receptors stem from an adult in good health and CMV-seronegative.

To note about this clone: Other DNA sequences of this sample code for an identical CDR3. This rearrangement joins TRBV5-4 to TRBJ2-5; 11 nucleotides align to TRBD2. The germline gives CDR1 SGHNT, CDR2 YYREEE (reference sequence). V gave up 4 bases and J gave up 4 bases; unmatched junction bases: 3. The CDR3 runs to 14 residues. The CDR3 region has the DNA TGTGCCAGCAGCCTAGCGGGAGGAAGAGAGACCCAGTACTTC. Translated, it gives CASSLAGGRETQYF.

The rearrangement uses TRBV30 and TRBJ2-7; TRBD1 might be the D (5 bases). The CDR3 spans 14 residues. The germline gives CDR1 GTSNPN, CDR2 SVGIG (reference sequence). V dropped 2 bases and J dropped 4 bases, with 15 bases sitting between them. The CDR3 loop reads CAWSNQGGYYEQYF. CDR3 DNA sequence: TGTGCCTGGAGTAACCAGGGCGGCTATTACGAGCAGTACTTC.

In this sample, this clone turned up a few times. The V gene is TRBV2, the J gene TRBJ1-1; D remains ambiguous. The V gene's germline CDR1 is SNHLY and CDR2 FYNNEI. The CDR3 spans 14 residues. V lost 4 bases and J lost 3, with 12 bases in between. For the CDR3, the DNA is TGTGCCAGCAGTGCGTTACTATCGGACACTGAAGCTTTCTTT. It specifies CASSALLSDTEAFF. Using reference TRBV2 and TRBJ1-1 for the parts outside the CDR3, the full variable domain is EPEVTQTPSHQVTQMGQEVILRCVPISNHLYFYWYRQILGQKVEFLVSFYNNEISEKSEIFDDQFSVERPDGSNFTLKIRSTKLEDSAMYFCASSALLSDTEAFFGQGTRLTVV.

The J gene is TRBJ1-1, the V gene TRBV7-2, with D possibly matching TRBD1 (5 bases). The CDR3 consists of 14 residues. Germline CDR1 and CDR2: SGHTA and FQGNSA. Trimming removed 2 bases at V and 2 bases at J, with 9 bases between. CDR3 amino acids: CASSLTGLNTEAFF. In nucleotides, the CDR3 is TGTGCCAGCAGCTTAACAGGCCTAAACACTGAAGCTTTCTTT. Full variable domain (missing parts from reference TRBV7-2 and TRBJ1-1): GAGVSQSPSNKVTEKGKDVELRCDPISGHTALYWYRQSLGQGLEFLIYFQGNSAPDKSGLPSDRFSAERTGGSVSTLTIQRTQQEDSAVYLCASSLTGLNTEAFFGQGTRLTVV.

This clone was counted a few times. This chain links TRBV28 with TRBJ1-2; D is perhaps TRBD1 (6 bases). Germline V lookup: CDR1 MDHEN, CDR2 SYDVKM. The CDR3 loop spans 12 amino acids. V was trimmed by 5 bases and J by 5 bases, leaving 9 bases between them. The CDR3 here is CASSEGEYGYTF. The CDR3 DNA follows: TGTGCCAGCAGTGAGGGGGAATATGGCTACACCTTC.

The CDR3 here is CASHTSGKQGEQYF. The DNA of the CDR3 is TGTGCCAGCCACACTAGCGGGAAACAAGGCGAGCAGTACTTC. This chain joins TRBV6-6 and TRBJ2-7, with 10 bases fitting TRBD2. With 8 bases clipped from V and 6 bases from J, the junction kept 10 bases outside the gene matches. The CDR3 spans 14 residues. Per germline, CDR1 MNHNY and CDR2 SVGAGI (reference sequence).

This clone appeared a few times. This chain uses TRBV19 with TRBJ1-2; TRBD1 aligns across 8 bases. Germline CDR1 and CDR2: LNHDA and SQIVND (reference sequence). Trimming at V came to 4 bases and at J to 5 bases, leaving 6 bases not matched to a gene. CDR3 length: 14 residues. In DNA, the CDR3 is TGTGCCAGTAGTACTTCGGGACAGGCTTATGGCTACACCTTC. Translating gives CASSTSGQAYGYTF.

The J gene is TRBJ2-7, the V gene TRBV19, with 10 positions matching TRBD1. Germline V gene lookup returns CDR1 LNHDA and CDR2 SQIVND (reference sequence). The CDR3 covers 17 residues. V shed 5 bases, J shed 2 bases, and the junction held 12 bases outside the gene matches. CDR3 DNA: TGTGCCAGTAGTGGACGCGGACAGGGGGTTTCTCCCTACGAGCAGTACTTC. Its translation: CASSGRGQGVSPYEQYF. Using reference TRBV19 and TRBJ2-7 for the parts outside the CDR3, the full variable domain is DGGITQSPKYLFRKEGQNVTLSCEQNLNHDAMYWYRQDPGQGLRLIYYSQIVNDFQKGDIAEGYSVSREKKESFPLTVTSAQKNPTAFYLCASSGRGQGVSPYEQYFGPGTRLTVT.

CDR3 sequence: CSVGAGGPSDTQYF. CDR3 DNA: TGCAGCGTTGGGGCGGGAGGGCCTTCAGATACGCAGTATTTT. The V gene is TRBV29-1, the J gene TRBJ2-3; 9 nucleotides match TRBD2. This CDR3 contains 14 residues. Germline values: CDR1 SQVTM, CDR2 ANQGSEA. Trimming removed 4 bases from V and 4 bases from J; junction bases left unmatched: 6.

This clone was seen a single time. The CDR3 is CASSEVDNLGEKLFF. Here the CDR3 DNA reads TGTGCCAGCAGTGAGGTAGACAACTTGGGTGAAAAACTGTTTTTT. The V gene is TRBV2, the J gene TRBJ1-4; D is unresolved. V was trimmed by 3 bases and J by 7 bases, leaving 15 bases between them. This CDR3 contains 15 residues. Germline CDR1 reads SNHLY; CDR2 reads FYNNEI.

The chain recombines TRBV4-2 with TRBJ1-5; D is undetermined. Trimming removed 1 base at V and 0 bases at J, with 1 base between. The CDR3 totals 13 residues. Looked up from germline, CDR1 is LGHNA and CDR2 is YNFKEQ. In DNA, the CDR3 is TGTGCCAGCAGCCAAGGTAGCAATCAGCCCCAGCATTTT. It specifies CASSQGSNQPQHF.

This chain connects TRBV11-2 to TRBJ2-6; a possible D gene is TRBD1 (6 bases). Trimming removed 4 bases from V and 1 base from J, with 17 bases in between. Germline CDR1 reads SGHAT; CDR2 reads FQNNGV. This CDR3 is built from 18 residues. CDR3 nucleotides: TGTGCCAGCAGCTCCCTCTCAGACAGGCGGTCTGGGGCCAACGTCCTGACTTTC. It codes for CASSSLSDRRSGANVLTF.

The CDR3 DNA reads as TGTGCCAGTAGTATCTCTCCCGGGCAGGCCCTGGGGCCCCAGCATTTT. Translating gives CASSISPGQALGPQHF. The rearrangement uses TRBV19 and TRBJ1-5; D gene unclear. V lost 3 bases and J 9 bases, leaving 21 bases between the germline ends. This CDR3 spans 16 amino acids. Germline lookup yields CDR1 LNHDA and CDR2 SQIVND (reference sequence).

The DNA of the CDR3 is TGCGCCAGCAGCTTGAGGGGGGACGAGCAGTACTTC. Translation: CASSLRGDEQYF. This chain connects TRBV5-1 to TRBJ2-7; D possibly matches TRBD1 or TRBD2 (6 bases each). Germline lookup yields CDR1 SGHRS and CDR2 YFSETQ. V was shortened by 1 base and J by 5 bases, with 7 bases between the two germline ends. The CDR3 runs 12 residues.

The rearrangement links TRBV7-2 to TRBJ2-7; D unclear. The CDR3 is 11 residues long. The germline V and J ends were trimmed by 4 bases and 2 bases, with 3 bases remaining between them. The germline V gene has CDR1 SGHTA and CDR2 FQGNSA. The CDR3 region has the DNA TGTGCCAGCAGCTCCACCTACGAGCAGTACTTC. It translates to CASSSTYEQYF.

This chain uses TRBV4-2 with TRBJ2-3; D is uncertain. The CDR3 runs 15 residues. The germline V gene has CDR1 LGHNA and CDR2 YNFKEQ. V shed 1 base and J shed 2 bases, with 10 bases lying between them. The CDR3 here is CASSQGSTDTDTQYF. The CDR3 nucleotides are TGTGCCAGCAGCCAAGGCTCTACAGACACAGATACGCAGTATTTT.

V gene TRBV5-1 combines with J gene TRBJ2-2, with TRBD2 identical over 13 bases. V dropped 3 bases and J dropped 1; count of bases not matched to a gene: 0. The CDR3 extends over 16 amino acids. Germline V CDR1 and CDR2: SGHRS, YFSETQ. The chain's CDR3 is CASSWTSGRNTGELFF. The DNA for the CDR3 is TGCGCCAGCAGCTGGACTAGCGGGAGGAACACCGGGGAGCTGTTTTTT.

This clone was seen just once. CDR3 region: CASSRYQETQYF. In DNA form, the CDR3 reads TGTGCCAGCAGCCGCTACCAAGAGACCCAGTACTTC. The chain links TRBV7-2 to TRBJ2-5; no reliable D call. Germline CDR1 reads SGHTA; CDR2 reads FQGNSA. The CDR3 is 12 residues long. Trimming shortened V by 5 bases and J by 0 bases, and 4 bases separated the two germline ends.

The chain is built from TRBV9 and TRBJ2-5; 14 bases match TRBD2. The CDR3 totals 17 residues. Germline loops: CDR1 SGDLS, CDR2 YYNGEE. Trimming cost V 2 bases and J 5 bases; bases outside gene matches: 8. The CDR3 sequence is CASSVGLAGAKGETQYF. The CDR3 nucleotides are TGTGCCAGCAGCGTGGGACTAGCGGGAGCTAAAGGGGAGACCCAGTACTTC.

CDR3 nucleotides: TGTGCCAGTGCTTCGGACAGGGGGTTTTCAAAACTGTTTTTT. It codes for CASASDRGFSKLFF. V usage is TRBV19 and J usage is TRBJ1-4; 10 bases map to TRBD1. This CDR3 region has 14 residues. Germline CDR1 and CDR2: LNHDA and SQIVND (reference sequence). J lost 10 bases, V lost 8 bases, and 10 bases had no gene match.

The rearrangement uses TRBV28 and TRBJ2-1; possible D gene TRBD2, 6 bases. Trimming pared 4 bases from V and 2 bases from J, leaving 12 bases between. There are 15 residues in the CDR3. Germline V CDR1 and CDR2: MDHEN, SYDVKM. As DNA, the CDR3 is TGTGCCAGCAGTTCACTCGGCGGGACCTACAATGAGCAGTTCTTC. It yields the protein CASSSLGGTYNEQFF.

This rearrangement joins TRBV15 to TRBJ2-1; 9 bases align to TRBD2. Unmatched junction bases numbered 10, after V lost 0 bases and J lost 16 bases. This CDR3 is 14 amino acids long. CDR1 is LNHNV and CDR2 is YYDKDF in the germline V gene (reference sequence). The CDR3 nucleotides read TGTGCCACCAGCAGAGATAAGTTAGCGGGGGCGACATTCTTC. Translation gives CATSRDKLAGATFF.

CDR3 sequence (DNA): TGTGCCAGTAGGTTGGATGGAAGGATTCGGTATGGGGCCAACGTCCTGACTTTC. Translated: CASRLDGRIRYGANVLTF. The rearrangement links TRBV19 to TRBJ2-6; D unresolved. The V end was cut by 6 bases, the J end by 3 bases, with 21 bases between. In germline, CDR1 is LNHDA, CDR2 SQIVND (reference sequence). The CDR3 runs 18 residues. Based on the CDR3 plus reference TRBV19 and TRBJ2-6, the full variable domain is DGGITQSPKYLFRKEGQNVTLSCEQNLNHDAMYWYRQDPGQGLRLIYYSQIVNDFQKGDIAEGYSVSREKKESFPLTVTSAQKNPTAFYLCASRLDGRIRYGANVLTFGAGSRLTVL.

This clone was counted a few times. The rearrangement links TRBV19 to TRBJ2-2; the D gene is possibly TRBD1 (7 bases). Germline CDR1 and CDR2: LNHDA and SQIVND (reference sequence). The V gene lost 6 bases and the J gene lost 3 bases, with 14 bases spanning the gap. This CDR3 has 15 amino acids. The CDR3 spells CASSADREDTGELFF. DNA for the CDR3: TGTGCCAGTAGCGCCGACAGGGAGGACACCGGGGAGCTGTTTTTT. Combining the CDR3 with reference TRBV19 and TRBJ2-2 gives the whole variable domain DGGITQSPKYLFRKEGQNVTLSCEQNLNHDAMYWYRQDPGQGLRLIYYSQIVNDFQKGDIAEGYSVSREKKESFPLTVTSAQKNPTAFYLCASSADREDTGELFFGEGSRLTVL.

This chain links TRBV27 with TRBJ2-7; 11 bases fit TRBD1. CDR1 and CDR2 (germline): MNHEY, SMNVEV (reference sequence). This CDR3 is built from 15 residues. V gave up 2 bases and J gave up 3 bases; unmatched junction bases: 3. The CDR3 loop is CASSLAGTGGYEQYF. The CDR3 DNA is TGTGCCAGCAGTTTAGCCGGGACAGGGGGCTACGAGCAGTACTTC.

The genes are TRBV10-3 and TRBJ2-5; D remains unclear. V shed 8 bases and J shed 4 bases, with 17 bases lying between them. Germline V gene lookup returns CDR1 ENHRY and CDR2 SYGVKD. The CDR3 totals 14 residues. CDR3 DNA sequence: TGTGCCATCTCGAATCGGGCCGGTCGAGAGACCCAGTACTTC. Translated: CAISNRAGRETQYF.

V and J are TRBV9 and TRBJ2-2; maybe TRBD2 (6 bases). Germline assignment: CDR1 SGDLS and CDR2 YYNGEE. The CDR3 extends over 16 amino acids. V was clipped by 1 base and J by 1 base, with 11 bases between them. CDR3 residues: CASSVTGTVNTGELFF. The CDR3 region has the DNA TGTGCCAGCAGCGTAACCGGGACTGTGAACACCGGGGAGCTGTTTTTT.

This chain links TRBV30 with TRBJ1-2; 8 bases agree with TRBD1. The CDR3 totals 11 residues. Germline V gene data show CDR1 as GTSNPN and CDR2 as SVGIG (reference sequence). The V and J ends lost 6 bases and 8 bases, in that order; junction bases with no gene match: 5. The CDR3 sequence is CACQGARGYTF. Written as DNA, the CDR3 is TGTGCCTGCCAGGGGGCGCGGGGCTACACCTTC.

The chain combines TRBV2 with TRBJ2-1; D may be TRBD1 (5 bases). The V gene lost 4 bases and the J gene lost 3 bases, with 13 bases spanning the gap. This CDR3 is 15 amino acids long. CDR1 and CDR2 (germline): SNHLY, FYNNEI. CDR3 sequence reads: CASSAGQAYYNEQFF. Here the CDR3 DNA reads TGTGCCAGCAGTGCAGGGCAGGCGTACTACAATGAGCAGTTCTTC. The whole variable domain, filled in from reference TRBV2 and TRBJ2-1, reads EPEVTQTPSHQVTQMGQEVILRCVPISNHLYFYWYRQILGQKVEFLVSFYNNEISEKSEIFDDQFSVERPDGSNFTLKIRSTKLEDSAMYFCASSAGQAYYNEQFFGPGTRLTVL.